This T cell receptor beta chain emerged from a study of blood T cell repertoires in COVID-19. As for the study in general: Sites across the United States, Italy and Spain contributed samples from acute and convalescent COVID-19. T cells, B-cell-depleted T cells, or PBMCs provided the cDNA or gDNA that served as material.

The CDR3 covers 16 residues. Trimming cost V 4 bases and J 2 bases; bases outside gene matches: 7. Germline V gene lookup returns CDR1 SGHNT and CDR2 YENEEA. TCRdb keeps only in-frame clones here, not all; method: immunoSEQ multiplex PCR. The sample holds over 100,000 clones, about nine tenths seen once. This rearrangement joins TRBV11-3 to TRBJ2-3; 9 bases fit TRBD1. The origin of this receptor is a man aged 35-49 years with acute or convalescent COVID-19. The sample was peripheral blood. The DNA of the CDR3 is TGTGCCAGCAGCTCGGGACAGGGCGGTAACACAGATACGCAGTATTTT. Translating it yields CASSSGQGGNTDTQYF.